These 28 T cell receptor beta chains came from one sample sequenced in a study of cytomegalovirus exposure and HLA in healthy donors. The study ran its PCR with 60 Vbeta and 13 Jbeta primers. Sequenced by immunoSEQ multiplex PCR; TCRdb stores in-frame clones only, minus some. The sample holds 190,000 or so clones, over 80% seen once. The sample was PBMCs. The receptors derive from a woman between 45 and 60 years old in good health and CMV-seropositive.

The V and J genes are TRBV9 and TRBJ1-5; D is unresolved. Germline assignment: CDR1 SGDLS and CDR2 YYNGEE. This CDR3 has 14 residues. Deletions cut 4 bases from V and 7 bases from J, with 15 bases between. CDR3 nucleotides: TGTGCCAGCAGCCCTCTAGCTTCTGGGCAGCCCCAGCATTTT. It yields the protein CASSPLASGQPQHF.

The gene calls are TRBV5-4 and TRBJ1-1; 8 bases agree with TRBD1. V was pared by 4 bases and J by 0 bases, with 5 bases of the junction left unmatched. The CDR3 spans 15 residues. Germline loops: CDR1 SGHNT, CDR2 YYREEE (reference sequence). As DNA, the CDR3 is TGTGCCAGCAGCCCAGGGGGCGCGGTGAACACTGAAGCTTTCTTT. This translates into CASSPGGAVNTEAFF. Full variable domain (missing parts from reference TRBV5-4 and TRBJ1-1): ETGVTQSPTHLIKTRGQQVTLRCSSQSGHNTVSWYQQALGQGPQFIFQYYREEENGRGNFPPRFSGLQFPNYSSELNVNALELDDSALYLCASSPGGAVNTEAFFGQGTRLTVV.

This rearrangement joins TRBV30 to TRBJ1-2, with 8 bases matching TRBD1. The length of the CDR3 is 14 residues. The V segment lost 2 bases and the J segment 7 bases; nucleotides outside the gene matches: 9. Germline V gene lookup returns CDR1 GTSNPN and CDR2 SVGIG (reference sequence). CDR3 in amino acids: CAWSFLKTGAGYTF. CDR3 DNA: TGTGCCTGGAGTTTTCTCAAGACAGGGGCTGGCTACACCTTC.

The chain recombines TRBV27 with TRBJ2-7, with a possible D match to TRBD1 (6 bases). Germline CDR1 and CDR2: MNHEY and SMNVEV (reference sequence). V lost 6 bases and J 1 base, leaving 13 bases between the germline ends. The CDR3 contains 14 residues. The CDR3: CASRLGQTSYEQYF. DNA of the CDR3: TGTGCCAGCAGACTTGGACAGACGTCCTACGAGCAGTACTTC.

This sequence joins TRBV6-4 and TRBJ1-2, with TRBD1 identical over 7 bases. The CDR3 totals 15 residues. Germline-derived CDR1 and CDR2 are MRHNA and SNTAGT. V lost 10 bases to trimming and J lost 1 base; unmatched junction nucleotides: 12. In nucleotides, the CDR3 is TGTGCCACACCTTTCGGGACAGTCTTTAACTATGGCTACACCTTC. Protein sequence: CATPFGTVFNYGYTF.

This clone is a singleton in its sample. The J gene is TRBJ1-2, the V gene TRBV4-1; D might be TRBD1 (6 bases). The germline V gene encodes CDR1 MGHRA and CDR2 YSYEKL. The CDR3 sequence is 14 residues long. V lost 4 bases, J lost 7 bases, and 16 bases lay in between. CDR3: CASSPRTERGGYTF. CDR3 DNA: TGCGCCAGCAGCCCCCGGACAGAGCGGGGTGGCTACACCTTC.

The chain has TRBV13 and TRBJ1-2; D unresolved. V lost 1 base to trimming and J lost 1 base, with 10 bases between them. The germline CDR1 and CDR2 sequences are PRHDT and FYEKMQ (reference sequence). The CDR3 runs 15 residues. In DNA form, the CDR3 reads TGTGCCAGCAGCTTAGTGGGTAGCCATAACTATGGCTACACCTTC. Translation: CASSLVGSHNYGYTF.

The gene calls are TRBV18 and TRBJ2-1, with 7 bases lining up with TRBD2. V was pared by 3 bases and J by 1 base, with 9 bases of the junction left unmatched. The CDR3 sequence is 17 residues long. In germline, CDR1 is KGHSH, CDR2 LQKENI. The CDR3 DNA sequence: TGTGCCAGCTCACCGAGAAACGGGGGGTTTTCCTACAATGAGCAGTTCTTC. Its protein product is CASSPRNGGFSYNEQFF.

The genes are TRBV28 and TRBJ2-1; TRBD2 matches at 10 bases. V shed 5 bases, J shed 7 bases, and the junction held 8 bases outside the gene matches. In germline, CDR1 is MDHEN, CDR2 SYDVKM. The CDR3 has 15 residues. The CDR3 bases are TGTGCCAGCAGTCCAGCGGGGGGGTTTAGTAATGAGCAGTTCTTC. Its translation: CASSPAGGFSNEQFF.

The chain recombines TRBV4-2 with TRBJ2-2; D is possibly TRBD1 (6 bases). Germline V gene data show CDR1 as LGHNA and CDR2 as YNFKEQ. This CDR3 has 15 amino acids. Deletions cut 10 bases from V and 6 bases from J, with 21 bases between. CDR3 nucleotides: TGTGCCAATATATACCATCTAGGACAGTCCGGGGAGCTGTTTTTT. It yields the protein CANIYHLGQSGELFF.

V gene TRBV30 combines with J gene TRBJ2-3; maybe TRBD2 (6 bases). Germline assignment: CDR1 GTSNPN and CDR2 SVGIG (reference sequence). There are 14 residues in the CDR3. The V end lost 0 bases, the J end lost 4 bases, and 11 bases lay between the germline ends. CDR3 amino acids: CAWSVPGEADTQYF. DNA for the CDR3: TGTGCCTGGAGTGTACCGGGGGAGGCAGATACGCAGTATTTT. The full variable domain, rest sourced from reference TRBV30 and TRBJ2-3, is SQTIHQWPATLVQPVGSPLSLECTVEGTSNPNLYWYRQAAGRGLQLLFYSVGIGQISSEVPQNLSASRPQDRQFILSSKKLLLSDSGFYLCAWSVPGEADTQYFGPGTRLTVL.

This chain uses TRBV5-6 with TRBJ2-2, with TRBD1 matching 9 bases. The CDR3 is 16 residues long. V shed 1 base, J shed 5 bases, and the junction held 6 bases outside the gene matches. CDR1 and CDR2 (germline): SGHDT, YYEEEE. CDR3 nucleotides: TGTGCCAGCAGCTTGCCCGGGACAGGGTTAACCGGGGAGCTGTTTTTT. Its translation is CASSLPGTGLTGELFF.

The chain is built from TRBV28 and TRBJ2-5, with 7 bases lining up with TRBD1. J gave up 2 bases and V 5 bases, and 8 bases lay outside the gene matches. This CDR3 is built from 15 residues. The V gene's germline CDR1 is MDHEN and CDR2 SYDVKM. CDR3 protein: CASSGQGTAQETQYF. The DNA of the CDR3 is TGTGCCAGCAGTGGCCAAGGGACAGCACAAGAGACCCAGTACTTC.

The rearrangement joins TRBV28 to TRBJ1-1; 7 nucleotides match TRBD1. Germline trimming cut 5 bases from V and 5 bases from J; bases unmatched to any gene: 8. Germline values: CDR1 MDHEN, CDR2 SYDVKM. The CDR3 has 14 residues. The CDR3 DNA is TGTGCCAGCAGTCTAGACAGGGCGGGGACTGAAGCTTTCTTT. Protein sequence: CASSLDRAGTEAFF.

This chain joins TRBV18 and TRBJ2-5; D possibly corresponds to TRBD1 (6 bases). Trimming took 3 bases from V and 1 from J, leaving 15 bases between them. This CDR3 is 16 amino acids long. CDR1 and CDR2 from the germline V gene are KGHSH and LQKENI. CDR3 in amino acids: CASSPVLGTRQETQYF. The DNA for the CDR3 is TGTGCCAGCTCACCCGTGCTGGGGACACGCCAAGAGACCCAGTACTTC.

V usage is TRBV7-2 and J usage is TRBJ2-7, with 7 bases aligning to TRBD2. Per germline, CDR1 SGHTA and CDR2 FQGNSA. J lost 0 bases, V lost 5 bases, and 4 bases had no gene match. CDR3 length equals 14 residues. CDR3 loop: CASSPGGSSYEQYF. The CDR3 DNA reads as TGTGCCAGCAGCCCGGGGGGAAGCTCCTACGAGCAGTACTTC.

The chain joins TRBV7-9 to TRBJ1-4; tentatively, D is TRBD1 (5 bases). The CDR3 sequence is 16 residues long. Looked up from germline, CDR1 is SEHNR and CDR2 is FQNEAQ (reference sequence). V was cut by 1 base and J by 0 bases, with 9 bases left in between. The CDR3 DNA is TGTGCCAGCAGCTTAGAGGGGTTCGCAACTAATGAAAAACTGTTTTTT. The encoded protein is CASSLEGFATNEKLFF.

The chain carries TRBV5-1 and TRBJ2-7; D possibly corresponds to TRBD1 (6 bases). The CDR3 totals 14 residues. Trimming pared 4 bases from V and 5 bases from J, leaving 16 bases between. Germline loops: CDR1 SGHRS, CDR2 YFSETQ. This CDR3 is CASSLFTGSDEQYF. The CDR3 DNA reads as TGCGCCAGCAGCCTATTTACAGGGTCCGACGAGCAGTACTTC.

The genes are TRBV7-2 and TRBJ2-1; D perhaps matches TRBD1 (6 bases). This CDR3 region has 16 residues. V gave up 4 bases and J gave up 12 bases, with 25 bases separating them. Per the germline V gene, CDR1 is SGHTA and CDR2 is FQGNSA. CDR3 nucleotides: TGTGCCAGCAGCTCCCAGATGCTAGTGGGGGAAGGGGGGCAGTTCTTC. As protein: CASSSQMLVGEGGQFF.

The rearrangement joins TRBV7-9 to TRBJ2-1; D is perhaps TRBD1 (6 bases). This CDR3 has 14 amino acids. Germline assignment: CDR1 SEHNR and CDR2 FQNEAQ (reference sequence). The V gene lost 2 bases and the J gene lost 3 bases, with 8 bases spanning the gap. The CDR3 loop reads CASSLTGNYNEQFF. The CDR3 nucleotides read TGTGCCAGCAGCTTAACAGGGAACTACAATGAGCAGTTCTTC. The whole variable domain, filled in from reference TRBV7-9 and TRBJ2-1, reads DTGVSQNPRHKITKRGQNVTFRCDPISEHNRLYWYRQTLGQGPEFLTYFQNEAQLEKSRLLSDRFSAERPKGSFSTLEIQRTEQGDSAMYLCASSLTGNYNEQFFGPGTRLTVL.

Only a few counts were recorded for this clone. The chain joins TRBV30 to TRBJ1-2; D remains unclear. Germline CDR1 is GTSNPN and CDR2 is SVGIG (reference sequence). The CDR3 is 15 residues long. Between the trimmed V and J ends, which lost 0 bases and 0 bases, there was a span of 11 bases. CDR3 protein: CAWSVQQTPNYGYTF. The CDR3 region has the DNA TGTGCCTGGAGTGTTCAGCAGACTCCTAACTATGGCTACACCTTC.

V gene TRBV6-5 combines with J gene TRBJ2-2, with TRBD2 identical over 8 bases. The CDR3 runs 16 residues. Per germline, CDR1 MNHEY and CDR2 SVGAGI. V dropped 0 bases and J dropped 6; count of bases not matched to a gene: 6. The CDR3 nucleotides are TGTGCCAGCAGTTACTCGAGCGGGGGAGCGGCCGGGGAGCTGTTTTTT. Its protein is CASSYSSGGAAGELFF.

This chain joins TRBV19 and TRBJ2-7; 9 bases agree with TRBD1. In germline, CDR1 is LNHDA, CDR2 SQIVND (reference sequence). V lost 5 bases and J lost 3; bases outside the gene matches: 11. The CDR3 loop spans 16 amino acids. The CDR3 loop reads CASSALTGGGSYEQYF. Here the CDR3 DNA reads TGTGCCAGTAGTGCACTTACAGGGGGCGGTAGCTACGAGCAGTACTTC.

Only one count was recorded for this clone. The chain couples TRBV7-2 to TRBJ1-6; D gene ambiguous. The CDR3 has 14 amino acids. Trimming shortened V by 2 bases and J by 7 bases, and 9 bases separated the two germline ends. Germline V CDR1 and CDR2: SGHTA, FQGNSA. The CDR3 protein is CASSLQVLNSPLHF. CDR3 DNA sequence: TGTGCCAGCAGCTTACAGGTTCTCAATTCACCCCTCCACTTT. Full variable domain (remainder filled in from reference TRBV7-2 and TRBJ1-6): GAGVSQSPSNKVTEKGKDVELRCDPISGHTALYWYRQSLGQGLEFLIYFQGNSAPDKSGLPSDRFSAERTGGSVSTLTIQRTQQEDSAVYLCASSLQVLNSPLHFGNGTRLTVT.

This clone was observed a single time. The chain carries TRBV15 and TRBJ1-4, with 9 nucleotides matching TRBD1. V gave up 5 bases and J gave up 8 bases; unmatched junction bases: 6. Germline V gives CDR1 LNHNV, CDR2 YYDKDF (reference sequence). The CDR3 sequence is 14 residues long. CDR3 DNA: TGTGCCACCAGCCAGGGACAGGGACTCGAAAAACTGTTTTTT. It codes for CATSQGQGLEKLFF.

The chain employs TRBV2 and TRBJ2-1, with D hard to call. CDR1 is SNHLY and CDR2 is FYNNEI in the germline V gene. V lost 5 bases, J lost 5 bases, and 13 bases lay in between. This CDR3 region has 14 residues. This chain's CDR3 is CASSISTYNNEQFF. The DNA for the CDR3 is TGTGCCAGCAGTATCTCGACTTACAACAATGAGCAGTTCTTC.

The chain is built from TRBV10-3 and TRBJ1-2; 7 bases fit TRBD1. The CDR3 consists of 14 residues. CDR1 is ENHRY and CDR2 is SYGVKD in the germline V gene. V shed 5 bases and J 4 bases; nucleotides not matched to a gene: 7. CDR3 sequence (DNA): TGTGCCATCAGTCCGGGACAGCAGATCTATGGCTACACCTTC. Its translation: CAISPGQQIYGYTF.

The chain couples TRBV7-2 to TRBJ2-7, with TRBD1 identical over 7 bases. Germline CDR1 reads SGHTA; CDR2 reads FQGNSA. The CDR3 covers 16 residues. After removal of 4 bases from V and 5 bases from J, the junction contained 14 bases not matched to a gene. CDR3 bases: TGTGCCAGCAGCTACACGAGGTGGGACAGTTATGACGAGCAGTACTTC. Amino acid sequence: CASSYTRWDSYDEQYF.